The 15 T cell receptor beta chains listed next were all sequenced from one sample in a study of T cell repertoires in cytomegalovirus infection. Each CDR3 protein gets one entry after TCRdb re-called the reads with MiXCR. The repertoire holds about 60,000 distinct CDR3 sequences, with roughly a third as singletons. The antigens of these receptors remain unknown. Sequenced: PBMCs, sequenced either directly or after in vitro stimulation (not recorded which). The origin of the receptors is a human donor in good health (CMV status not recorded). Some clones in this sample may be carry-over from other donors' samples.

This clonotype was recorded only once. The chain carries TRBV12-3 or TRBV12-4 and TRBJ2-3; D remains ambiguous. V was pared by 2 bases and J by 6 bases, with 3 bases between. The CDR3 spans 11 residues. The CDR3 DNA follows: TGTGCCAGCAGTTTATCCGATACGCAGTATTTT. Translation gives CASSLSDTQYF.

The chain links TRBV27 to TRBJ2-1; 8 positions match TRBD2. CDR3 length equals 15 residues. V lost 8 bases and J lost 3; bases outside the gene matches: 9. In germline, CDR1 is MNHEY, CDR2 SMNVEV (reference sequence). The CDR3 DNA reads TGTGCCAGCGCGGTTAGGGGGACTAGCTACAATGAGCAGTTCTTC. Translating gives CASAVRGTSYNEQFF.

This clonotype was seen a few times. The chain combines TRBV7-2 with TRBJ1-6, with unresolved D. Per germline, CDR1 SGHTA and CDR2 FQGNSA. V lost 5 bases to trimming and J lost 2 bases, with 10 bases between them. This CDR3 is 15 amino acids long. In DNA form, the CDR3 reads TGTGCCAGCAGCACCTATCGGGCCTATAATTCACCCCTCCACTTT. Its protein is CASSTYRAYNSPLHF. The full variable domain, in which reference TRBV7-2 and TRBJ1-6 provide the parts outside the CDR3, is GAGVSQSPSNKVTEKGKDVELRCDPISGHTALYWYRQSLGQGLEFLIYFQGNSAPDKSGLPSDRFSAERTGGSVSTLTIQRTQQEDSAVYLCASSTYRAYNSPLHFGNGTRLTVT.

This clonotype showed up many times. The rearrangement uses TRBV7-2 and TRBJ2-7; D perhaps matches TRBD2 (5 bases). V was clipped by 1 base and J by 1 base, with 11 bases between them. The CDR3 sequence is 15 residues long. Germline CDR1 reads SGHTA; CDR2 reads FQGNSA. The CDR3 spells CASSLGGWFSYEQYF. As DNA, the CDR3 is TGTGCCAGCAGCTTAGGCGGGTGGTTTTCCTACGAGCAGTACTTC.

The chain uses TRBV7-4 and TRBJ1-2; TRBD1 matches at 7 bases. Germline V gene lookup returns CDR1 SGHVT and CDR2 SQSDAQ. This CDR3 is 17 amino acids long. Trimming removed 7 bases from V and 4 bases from J; junction bases left unmatched: 18. CDR3 residues: CASTPTSLAGGVYGYTF. CDR3 DNA: TGTGCCAGCACCCCTACCTCCCTGGCAGGGGGGGTCTATGGCTACACCTTC. Full variable domain (rest looked up from reference TRBV7-4 and TRBJ1-2): GAGVSQSPRYKVAKRGRDVALRCDSISGHVTLYWYRQTLGQGSEVLTYSQSDAQRDKSGRPSGRFSAERPERSVSTLKIQRTEQGDSAVYLCASTPTSLAGGVYGYTFGSGTRLTVV.

CDR3 DNA sequence: TGTGCCACCAAATCTGGGGGGATCCCTCGGGAGCAGTACTTC. It specifies CATKSGGIPREQYF. The V call is TRBV27, the J call TRBJ2-7, with a weak D call TRBD2 (6 bases). The germline V gene encodes CDR1 MNHEY and CDR2 SMNVEV (reference sequence). Trimming removed 10 bases at V and 7 bases at J, with 23 bases between. The CDR3 spans 14 residues.

The rearrangement joins TRBV20-1 to TRBJ2-7, with 12 bases that match TRBD2. The CDR3 has 17 residues. V was clipped by 1 base and J by 6 bases; unmatched bases: 13. Germline CDR1 reads DFQATT; CDR2 reads SNEGSKA (reference sequence). CDR3 sequence: CSARGLAGGPGESEQYF. DNA of the CDR3: TGCAGTGCTAGAGGCCTAGCGGGAGGGCCGGGGGAGTCCGAGCAGTACTTC.

Notes on this clonotype: One junction end does not reproduce the germline sequence, and a read error may be involved. V gene TRBV6-1 combines with J gene TRBJ1-2; D remains ambiguous. The CDR3 is 14 residues long. Germline V gives CDR1 MNHNS, CDR2 SASEGT. This chain's CDR3 is CASSYRAGNYGCTF. CDR3 in DNA: TGTGCCAGCAGTTACAGAGCAGGAAACTATGGCTGCACCTTC.

The CDR3 DNA follows: TGTGCCAGCAGCCGGACAGGGGACTATGGCTACACCTTC. Translation: CASSRTGDYGYTF. J is TRBJ1-2 and V is TRBV7-9; 9 bases line up with TRBD1. V was clipped by 5 bases and J by 3 bases; unmatched bases: 1. This CDR3 has 13 amino acids. CDR1 is SEHNR, CDR2 FQNEAQ, per germline (reference sequence).

The sample holds a few counts of this clonotype. This chain connects TRBV11-2 to TRBJ1-2; 7 positions agree with TRBD1. CDR3 length: 17 residues. Losses at the gene ends were 4 bases for V and 1 base for J; bases not matched to a gene: 12. Germline CDR1 SGHAT, CDR2 FQNNGV. The CDR3 protein is CASSSHRGRTLNYGYTF. CDR3 in DNA: TGTGCCAGCAGCTCCCACAGGGGCCGGACACTTAACTATGGCTACACCTTC.

This clonotype has more than one count but fewer than ten. This sequence joins TRBV25-1 and TRBJ2-7; 7 bases align to TRBD1. Germline assignment: CDR1 MGHDK and CDR2 SYGVNS. The CDR3 covers 13 residues. The junction had 6 bases not matched to a gene; V was cut back by 4 bases and J by 6 bases. The CDR3 spells CASSADRDGEQYF. CDR3 DNA sequence: TGTGCCAGCAGTGCAGACAGGGATGGCGAGCAGTACTTC.

V and J are TRBV7-8 and TRBJ2-7; TRBD1 matches at 8 bases. V trimming: 5 bases; J trimming: 2 bases; junction bases outside the gene matches: 8. Germline CDR1 reads SGHVS; CDR2 reads FQNEAQ. CDR3 length equals 15 residues. The CDR3 nucleotides read TGTGCCAGCAGCATACACCGGGACAGGACCTACGAGCAGTACTTC. This codes for CASSIHRDRTYEQYF. Variable domain in full (rest from reference TRBV7-8 and TRBJ2-7): GAGVSQSPRYKVAKRGQDVALRCDPISGHVSLFWYQQALGQGPEFLTYFQNEAQLDKSGLPSDRFFAERPEGSVSTLKIQRTQQEDSAVYLCASSIHRDRTYEQYFGPGTRLTVT.

The chain uses TRBV10-3 and TRBJ2-2, with D perhaps matching TRBD2 (6 bases). CDR3 length: 16 residues. Trimming shortened V by 10 bases and J by 1 base, and 19 bases separated the two germline ends. Germline lookup yields CDR1 ENHRY and CDR2 SYGVKD. The CDR3 sequence is CATNPRTGENTGELFF. The CDR3 DNA is TGTGCCACCAACCCGAGGACGGGAGAGAACACCGGGGAGCTGTTTTTT.

This rearrangement joins TRBV6-6 to TRBJ2-1, with 11 bases matching TRBD1. Germline V gene lookup returns CDR1 MNHNY and CDR2 SVGAGI (reference sequence). This CDR3 spans 14 amino acids. J was trimmed by 11 bases and V by 5 bases; bases with no gene match: 8. This CDR3 is CASSRDRGEGKQFF. DNA for the CDR3: TGTGCCAGCAGTCGGGACAGGGGGGAGGGTAAGCAGTTCTTC.

In its sample, this clonotype was seen once. The CDR3 sequence is CASRTTGRQETQYF. The CDR3 DNA follows: TGTGCCAGCAGGACGACAGGACGACAAGAGACCCAGTACTTC. V is TRBV27 and J is TRBJ2-5; maybe TRBD1 (6 bases). Trimming took off 6 bases at V and 2 bases at J, with 13 bases between the two ends. The length of the CDR3 is 14 residues. Germline CDR1 and CDR2: MNHEY and SMNVEV (reference sequence).